These 14 T cell receptor beta chains were all obtained from the same sample, sequenced in a study of OX40 agonist ivuxolimab in advanced cancers. Method: immunoSEQ multiplex PCR; TCRdb's copy keeps in-frame clones and lacks some. The data hold about 100,000 clones, with around nine tenths observed a single time. The starting material was CD4+ or CD8+ T cells sorted from blood, obtained in a trial of the OX40 agonist ivuxolimab. The receptors derive from an adult with an advanced solid tumor such as melanoma, head and neck, liver or kidney cancer.

The J gene is TRBJ2-1, the V gene TRBV5-1; possibly TRBD1 for D (6 bases). Trimming took off 7 bases at V and 6 bases at J, with 20 bases between the two ends. This CDR3 spans 15 amino acids. CDR1 and CDR2 (germline): SGHRS, YFSETQ. The CDR3 DNA sequence: TGCGCCAGCTCTAGTCCAGGGGTTTCGGTCAATGAGCAGTTCTTC. Translated, it gives CASSSPGVSVNEQFF.

V usage is TRBV27 and J usage is TRBJ2-7, with TRBD2 as a possible D gene (5 bases). Germline loops: CDR1 MNHEY, CDR2 SMNVEV (reference sequence). Deletions cut 8 bases from V and 7 bases from J, with 27 bases between. The CDR3 is 16 amino acids. CDR3 region: CASANHRELGHGEQYF. The CDR3 DNA is TGTGCCAGCGCCAACCACCGGGAACTAGGGCATGGGGAGCAGTACTTC.

This rearrangement joins TRBV18 to TRBJ2-3; a weak D match, TRBD2 (5 bases). CDR1 and CDR2 (germline): KGHSH, LQKENI. The V and J ends lost 3 bases and 2 bases respectively, with 12 bases between them. This CDR3 spans 15 amino acids. The CDR3 bases are TGTGCCAGCTCACCGTGGAGCGGAATCACAGATACGCAGTATTTT. This translates into CASSPWSGITDTQYF. Variable domain in full (rest from reference TRBV18 and TRBJ2-3): NAGVMQNPRHLVRRRGQEARLRCSPMKGHSHVYWYRQLPEEGLKFMVYLQKENIIDESGMPKERFSAEFPKEGPSILRIQQVVRGDSAAYFCASSPWSGITDTQYFGPGTRLTVL.

This clone has just a few counts. This chain uses TRBV7-2 with TRBJ2-3; D is undetermined. The CDR3 is 11 amino acids. V lost 5 bases and J lost 2, with 2 bases in between. Germline values: CDR1 SGHTA, CDR2 FQGNSA. DNA for the CDR3: TGTGCCAGCAGCGTCACAGATACGCAGTATTTT. Amino acid sequence: CASSVTDTQYF. Using reference TRBV7-2 and TRBJ2-3 for the parts outside the CDR3, the full variable domain is GAGVSQSPSNKVTEKGKDVELRCDPISGHTALYWYRQSLGQGLEFLIYFQGNSAPDKSGLPSDRFSAERTGGSVSTLTIQRTQQEDSAVYLCASSVTDTQYFGPGTRLTVL.

V gene TRBV28 combines with J gene TRBJ1-4; 7 positions match TRBD1. The V gene's germline CDR1 is MDHEN and CDR2 SYDVKM. Unmatched junction bases numbered 11, after V lost 5 bases and J lost 8 bases. The CDR3 has 15 residues. CDR3 in DNA: TGTGCCAGCAGTACCCGACAGGGAGGAAACGAAAAACTGTTTTTT. It codes for CASSTRQGGNEKLFF. The full variable domain, its missing parts supplied by reference TRBV28 and TRBJ1-4, is DVKVTQSSRYLVKRTGEKVFLECVQDMDHENMFWYRQDPGLGLRLIYFSYDVKMKEKGDIPEGYSVSREKKERFSLILESASTNQTSMYLCASSTRQGGNEKLFFGSGTQLSVL.

The chain joins TRBV6-1 to TRBJ2-4, with D maybe TRBD2 (6 bases). V dropped 1 base and J dropped 7 bases, with 14 bases sitting between them. Per the germline V gene, CDR1 is MNHNS and CDR2 is SASEGT. The CDR3 sequence is 15 residues long. The CDR3 DNA is TGTGCCAGCAGTGAAGGGGGCGGGGCCCTGAACATTCAGTACTTC. As protein: CASSEGGGALNIQYF.

The chain carries TRBV5-1 and TRBJ2-5; the D call may be TRBD1 or TRBD2 (5 bases each). The germline V gene encodes CDR1 SGHRS and CDR2 YFSETQ. V was trimmed by 4 bases and J by 0 bases, leaving 10 bases between them. CDR3 length: 14 amino acids. The CDR3: CASSTGTHQETQYF. The DNA for the CDR3 is TGCGCCAGCAGCACCGGGACGCACCAAGAGACCCAGTACTTC. Drawing the rest from reference TRBV5-1 and TRBJ2-5, the complete variable domain is KAGVTQTPRYLIKTRGQQVTLSCSPISGHRSVSWYQQTPGQGLQFLFEYFSETQRNKGNFPGRFSGRQFSNSRSEMNVSTLELGDSALYLCASSTGTHQETQYFGPGTRLLVL.

The chain joins TRBV6-6 to TRBJ1-1; 7 bases map to TRBD1. The CDR3 is 14 amino acids. J was trimmed by 4 bases and V by 4 bases; bases with no gene match: 6. Germline V gene lookup returns CDR1 MNHNY and CDR2 SVGAGI (reference sequence). The DNA for the CDR3 is TGTGCCAGCAGTTTCTACAGGGGTGGCACTGAAGCTTTCTTT. It encodes CASSFYRGGTEAFF.

This sequence joins TRBV27 and TRBJ2-3, with 14 bases fitting TRBD2. Trimming took 3 bases from V and 3 from J; bases not matched to a gene: 2. Germline CDR1 reads MNHEY; CDR2 reads SMNVEV (reference sequence). The CDR3 covers 16 residues. The CDR3 DNA sequence: TGTGCCAGCAGTTTTGGGACTAGCGGGAGAACAGATACGCAGTATTTT. It encodes CASSFGTSGRTDTQYF.

The rearrangement uses TRBV19 and TRBJ2-2, with no clear D. Between the trimmed V and J ends, which lost 6 bases and 6 bases, there was a span of 8 bases. This CDR3 region has 12 residues. In germline, CDR1 is LNHDA, CDR2 SQIVND (reference sequence). CDR3 nucleotides: TGTGCCAGTAGAGGTGGCTCCGGGGAGCTGTTTTTT. Its translation is CASRGGSGELFF. The entire variable domain, with the rest obtained from reference TRBV19 and TRBJ2-2, is as follows: DGGITQSPKYLFRKEGQNVTLSCEQNLNHDAMYWYRQDPGQGLRLIYYSQIVNDFQKGDIAEGYSVSREKKESFPLTVTSAQKNPTAFYLCASRGGSGELFFGEGSRLTVL.

The genes are TRBV10-3 and TRBJ1-4; D perhaps matches TRBD1 (6 bases). With 10 bases removed from V and 5 bases from J, the gap between germline ends came to 20 bases. CDR3 length equals 15 residues. CDR1 and CDR2 from the germline V gene are ENHRY and SYGVKD. In nucleotides, the CDR3 is TGTGCCACCAAGAGGGACCAGGGGACCAATGAAAAACTGTTTTTT. Amino acids: CATKRDQGTNEKLFF.

In its sample, this clone was seen once. V usage is TRBV30 and J usage is TRBJ2-7; weak D call: TRBD2 (5 bases). Germline V gene data show CDR1 as GTSNPN and CDR2 as SVGIG (reference sequence). This CDR3 contains 14 residues. V was trimmed by 0 bases and J by 2 bases, leaving 11 bases between them. The DNA for the CDR3 is TGTGCCTGGAGTGTCTCCGACGGGGCCTACGAGCAGTACTTC. It yields the protein CAWSVSDGAYEQYF.

Here the CDR3 DNA reads TGTGCCAGCGGAATGGGCTATGGCTACACCTTC. It specifies CASGMGYGYTF. The chain links TRBV2 to TRBJ1-2; no clear D. Germline-derived CDR1 and CDR2 are SNHLY and FYNNEI. Trimming stripped 8 bases from V and 4 bases from J, with 8 bases between. The CDR3 extends over 11 amino acids.

This clone was seen a single time. The chain employs TRBV11-2 and TRBJ2-5; perhaps TRBD1 as D (6 bases). This CDR3 contains 15 residues. In germline, CDR1 is SGHAT, CDR2 FQNNGV. Trimming removed 2 bases at V and 4 bases at J, with 14 bases between. CDR3 in amino acids: CASSLMGASRETQYF. CDR3 coding DNA: TGTGCCAGCAGCTTAATGGGGGCCAGTCGAGAGACCCAGTACTTC.